The 20 T cell receptor beta chains given below trace back to one sample, sequenced in a study of T cells in Graves' hyperthyroidism and ophthalmopathy. Template material for amplifying TCR beta CDR3 regions consisted of RNA transcripts. HTBI primers were used for first-round RT-PCR of the TCR CDR3. From the multiplex PCR reads, TCRdb called clonotypes with MiXCR, one entry per CDR3 protein. The sample has around 720,000 distinct CDR3 sequences, under 45% seen once. The sequenced material came from blood. Receptor source: a woman aged 40 to 49 with Graves' hyperthyroidism.

There are many counts of this clonotype. The chain has TRBV19 and TRBJ2-7; tentatively, D is TRBD1 (5 bases). The CDR3 extends over 13 amino acids. Trimming pared 4 bases from V and 3 bases from J, leaving 10 bases between. From germline, CDR1 is LNHDA and CDR2 SQIVND (reference sequence). The CDR3 loop reads CASSRAGNYEQYF. The DNA of the CDR3 is TGTGCCAGTAGTAGGGCAGGGAACTACGAGCAGTACTTC.

A word on this clonotype: A much larger clone differs by one base, so this may be a read error. CDR3 in DNA: TGTGCCAGTGGTACGCCGGGACGGCAAAATCAGCCCCAGCATTTT. The encoded protein is CASGTPGRQNQPQHF. The V and J genes are TRBV19 and TRBJ1-5; tentatively, D is TRBD1 (5 bases). The V end was cut by 8 bases, the J end by 4 bases, with 18 bases between. Germline CDR1 is LNHDA and CDR2 is SQIVND (reference sequence). The CDR3 runs 15 residues.

This clonotype was found many times. The V call is TRBV29-1, the J call TRBJ2-5; no reliable D call. Germline loops: CDR1 SQVTM, CDR2 ANQGSEA. The CDR3 is 9 residues long. The germline V and J ends were trimmed by 7 bases and 3 bases, with 3 bases remaining between them. CDR3 sequence reads: CSAEETQYF. The CDR3 DNA follows: TGCAGCGCCGAAGAGACCCAGTACTTC.

This clonotype was counted ten times or more. V and J are TRBV7-2 and TRBJ1-6; possible D gene TRBD1, 5 bases. CDR3 length equals 16 residues. Germline CDR1 SGHTA, CDR2 FQGNSA. V was trimmed by 3 bases and J by 7 bases, leaving 16 bases between them. Here the CDR3 reads CASSLEPGTENSPLHF. CDR3 coding DNA: TGTGCCAGCAGCTTGGAACCCGGGACTGAGAATTCACCCCTCCACTTT.

This clonotype was detected only once. The CDR3 is CASSEARKTSGDEQYF. The CDR3 coding sequence is TGTGCCAGCAGTGAAGCGCGGAAGACTAGCGGGGACGAGCAGTACTTC. The gene calls are TRBV2 and TRBJ2-7; 11 bases map to TRBD2. With 0 bases clipped from V and 5 bases from J, the junction kept 6 bases outside the gene matches. This CDR3 has 16 amino acids. Germline loops: CDR1 SNHLY, CDR2 FYNNEI.

This sequence joins TRBV19 and TRBJ1-5, with D unclear. CDR1 and CDR2 (germline): LNHDA, SQIVND (reference sequence). CDR3 size: 15 residues. V lost 4 bases and J lost 0, with 10 bases in between. CDR3 coding DNA: TGTGCCAGTAGTAAAGGACGGGATAGCAATCAGCCCCAGCATTTT. This sequence encodes CASSKGRDSNQPQHF.

This clonotype was counted a few times. This chain links TRBV5-6 with TRBJ1-4; perhaps TRBD1 as D (5 bases). Trimming cost V 0 bases and J 2 bases, with 8 bases left between them. Germline assignment: CDR1 SGHDT and CDR2 YYEEEE. CDR3 length equals 15 residues. The CDR3: CASSLAGATNEKLFF. CDR3 DNA sequence: TGTGCCAGCAGCTTGGCTGGGGCTACTAATGAAAAACTGTTTTTT. Drawing the rest from reference TRBV5-6 and TRBJ1-4, the complete variable domain is DAGVTQSPTHLIKTRGQQVTLRCSPKSGHDTVSWYQQALGQGPQFIFQYYEEEERQRGNFPDRFSGHQFPNYSSELNVNALLLGDSALYLCASSLAGATNEKLFFGSGTQLSVL.

This clonotype came up many times. The chain combines TRBV9 with TRBJ1-5; D is perhaps TRBD1 (5 bases). CDR3 length: 14 amino acids. Trimming left V 4 bases short and J 5 bases short, with 13 bases between. Germline V gene data show CDR1 as SGDLS and CDR2 as YYNGEE. CDR3 DNA: TGTGCCAGCAGCCCGTATGGGGCGTATCAGCCCCAGCATTTT. This sequence encodes CASSPYGAYQPQHF.

This clonotype was picked up many times. The junction departs from the called germline gene at one end, perhaps through a read error. This chain joins TRBV6-5 and TRBJ1-2; D is ambiguous. The CDR3 runs to 12 residues. CDR1 is MNHEY and CDR2 is SVGAGI in the germline V gene. The CDR3, as DNA: TGTGCCAGCAGAGACGAGAACAGAGAATCGGCCTTC. It encodes CASRDENRESAF.

The gene calls are TRBV29-1 and TRBJ2-2; D perhaps matches TRBD1 (6 bases). This CDR3 spans 15 amino acids. V lost 2 bases, J lost 5 bases, and 15 bases lay in between. CDR1 is SQVTM, CDR2 ANQGSEA, per germline. The CDR3 nucleotides are TGCAGCGTTGAAATACAGGGTAGTGTGACCGGGGAGCTGTTTTTT. Translation: CSVEIQGSVTGELFF.

This clonotype was detected many times. The J gene is TRBJ2-5, the V gene TRBV19; 9 nucleotides match TRBD2. The CDR3 length is 15 residues. Germline trimming cut 10 bases from V and 5 bases from J; bases unmatched to any gene: 14. In germline, CDR1 is LNHDA, CDR2 SQIVND (reference sequence). The CDR3: CATAGGGGASETQYF. The DNA for the CDR3 is TGTGCCACGGCGGGAGGCGGGGGGGCCAGCGAGACCCAGTACTTC.

This clonotype was seen many times. The chain joins TRBV7-6 to TRBJ1-1; D is perhaps TRBD1 (5 bases). CDR1 is SGHVS and CDR2 is FNYEAQ in the germline V gene. The ends were cut back, 2 bases at V and 1 base at J, with 11 bases in the middle. The CDR3 length is 15 residues. The CDR3, as DNA: TGTGCCAGCAGCTTATATCGGGGCGGGAACACTGAAGCTTTCTTT. Translated, it gives CASSLYRGGNTEAFF.

This clonotype was seen at least ten times. The rearrangement links TRBV19 to TRBJ1-6, with 8 bases matching TRBD1. Germline loops: CDR1 LNHDA, CDR2 SQIVND (reference sequence). The CDR3 spans 14 residues. With 6 bases clipped from V and 6 bases from J, the junction kept 4 bases outside the gene matches. The CDR3 loop is CASRTQGVNSPLHF. DNA for the CDR3: TGTGCCAGTAGAACACAGGGGGTTAATTCACCCCTCCACTTT. Together with reference TRBV19 and TRBJ1-6, the CDR3 gives the full variable domain: DGGITQSPKYLFRKEGQNVTLSCEQNLNHDAMYWYRQDPGQGLRLIYYSQIVNDFQKGDIAEGYSVSREKKESFPLTVTSAQKNPTAFYLCASRTQGVNSPLHFGNGTRLTVT.

V gene TRBV20-1 combines with J gene TRBJ2-7; a possible D gene is TRBD2 (6 bases). CDR3 length: 14 residues. Trimming shortened V by 7 bases and J by 1 base, and 17 bases separated the two germline ends. Germline V gene lookup returns CDR1 DFQATT and CDR2 SNEGSKA (reference sequence). CDR3 sequence (DNA): TGCAGTGTAAGAGGCGGGGCGGGGTCCTACGAGCAGTACTTC. Translation: CSVRGGAGSYEQYF.

On this clonotype itself: The junction does not match germline at one end; this may be a read error. This chain uses TRBV2 with TRBJ1-1; D is possibly TRBD1 (5 bases). Germline CDR1 reads SNHLY; CDR2 reads FYNNEI. The CDR3 consists of 14 residues. The CDR3 DNA reads TGTGCCAGCATGGGGCGACAGACGAACACTGAAGCCTTCTTT. It yields the protein CASMGRQTNTEAFF.

V gene TRBV19 combines with J gene TRBJ2-7; either TRBD1 or TRBD2 may fit D (5 bases each). The length of the CDR3 is 16 residues. With 7 bases removed from V and 4 bases from J, the gap between germline ends came to 23 bases. CDR1 LNHDA and CDR2 SQIVND come from the germline V gene (reference sequence). The CDR3 DNA reads TGTGCCAGTACCCTCTGCCGGGACCGGCGGAGATACGAGCAGTACTTC. It encodes CASTLCRDRRRYEQYF.

This clonotype was recorded once. At one end, the junction sequence differs from germline, possibly due to a read error. J is TRBJ2-7 and V is TRBV7-2; the D gene is possibly TRBD1 (5 bases). CDR3 size: 13 residues. The germline V gene has CDR1 SGHTA and CDR2 FQGNSA. This chain's CDR3 is CASSGALYYEQCF. CDR3 bases: TGTGCCAGCAGCGGGGCGCTTTACTACGAGCAGTGCTTC.

This clonotype was found a few times. The genes are TRBV10-3 and TRBJ2-3; D unclear. The length of the CDR3 is 12 residues. The germline V gene has CDR1 ENHRY and CDR2 SYGVKD. V lost 2 bases and J lost 2, with 2 bases in between. In nucleotides, the CDR3 is TGTGCCATCAGTGAGAACACAGATACGCAGTATTTT. It translates to CAISENTDTQYF.

This clonotype has ten or more counts. The chain carries TRBV9 and TRBJ1-1, with TRBD1 identical over 8 bases. This CDR3 is 14 amino acids long. Germline CDR1 SGDLS, CDR2 YYNGEE. The J segment lost 1 base and the V segment lost 3 bases, leaving 2 bases of the junction unmatched. The CDR3 here is CASSADRENTEAFF. Written as DNA, the CDR3 is TGTGCCAGCAGCGCGGACAGGGAGAACACTGAAGCTTTCTTT.

The chain combines TRBV6-5 with TRBJ1-1; 9 nucleotides align to TRBD1. Per the germline V gene, CDR1 is MNHEY and CDR2 is SVGAGI. The CDR3 sequence is 14 residues long. V was clipped by 6 bases and J by 11 bases; unmatched bases: 13. The CDR3 region has the DNA TGTGCCAGCAGGGGGAACAGGGGGCGCCCCCCGGCTTTCTTT. Its protein product is CASRGNRGRPPAFF.